This entry describes one T cell receptor beta chain. This sample is part of a study of blood T cell repertoires in COVID-19. The wider study: COVID-19 samples from acute and convalescent phases originated in the United States, Italy and Spain. In each case, the material was cDNA or gDNA derived from T cells, B-cell-depleted T cells, or PBMCs.

V was trimmed by 0 bases and J by 7 bases, leaving 15 bases between them. The CDR3 contains 15 residues. The germline V gene has CDR1 MGHRA and CDR2 YSYEKL. The assay was immunoSEQ multiplex PCR, and TCRdb's table has in-frame clones only and misses some. The sample contains 60,000 to 70,000 clones, 85% of which appear only once. Input material: peripheral blood. This chain uses TRBV4-1 with TRBJ2-5, with D perhaps matching TRBD2 (6 bases). This receptor was identified in a man aged 45-65 years with acute or convalescent COVID-19. As DNA, the CDR3 is TGCGCCAGCAGCCAAGATCCCCAGTCGGGGGTGACCCAGTACTTC. Translating it yields CASSQDPQSGVTQYF.